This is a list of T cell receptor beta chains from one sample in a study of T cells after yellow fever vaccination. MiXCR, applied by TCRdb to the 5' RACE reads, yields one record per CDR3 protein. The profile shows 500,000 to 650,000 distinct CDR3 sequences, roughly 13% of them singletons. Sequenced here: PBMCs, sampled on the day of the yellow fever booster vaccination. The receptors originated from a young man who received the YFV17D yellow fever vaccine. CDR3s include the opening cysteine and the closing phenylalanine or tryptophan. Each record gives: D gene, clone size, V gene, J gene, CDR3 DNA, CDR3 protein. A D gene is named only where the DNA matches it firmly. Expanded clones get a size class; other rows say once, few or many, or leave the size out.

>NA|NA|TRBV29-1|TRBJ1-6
TGCAGCGTTGTAGGGGGTAATTCACCCCTCCACTTT
CSVVGGNSPLHF
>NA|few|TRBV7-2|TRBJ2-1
TGTGCCAGCAGCTTCGGGCACAACTCCTACAATGAGCAGTTCTTC
CASSFGHNSYNEQFF
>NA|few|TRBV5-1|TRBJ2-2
TGCGCCAGCAGCTTCTCCGGGACTCCTAAGAACACCGGGGAGCTGTTTTTT
CASSFSGTPKNTGELFF
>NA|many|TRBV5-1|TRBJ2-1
TGCGCCAGCAGCCGGGACTACAATGAGCAGTTCTTC
CASSRDYNEQFF
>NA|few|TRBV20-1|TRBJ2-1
TGCAGTGCTAGAGATCTTGACAGAAACCATGGCTATGAGCAGTTCTTC
CSARDLDRNHGYEQFF
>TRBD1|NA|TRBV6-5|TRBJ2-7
TGTGCCAGCAGTTACCCTGGACAGGGGCGGTGGGCCTACGAGCAGTACTTC
CASSYPGQGRWAYEQYF
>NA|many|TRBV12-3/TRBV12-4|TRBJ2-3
TGTGCCAGCAGTTCCTTGGGCACAGATACGCAGTATTTT
CASSSLGTDTQYF
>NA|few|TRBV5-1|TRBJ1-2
TGCGCCAGCTCAAGTCCGGAGCAGGGGTTCGGCTATGGCTACACCTTC
CASSSPEQGFGYGYTF
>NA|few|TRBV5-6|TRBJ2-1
TGTGCCAGCAGCTTGCTATTAGGTGCGGGGGCCTCGGACAATGAGCAGTTCTTC
CASSLLLGAGASDNEQFF
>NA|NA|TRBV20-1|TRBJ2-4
TGCAGTGCTAGAGATCACGGCCAACTAGCCAAAAACATTCAGTACTTC
CSARDHGQLAKNIQYF
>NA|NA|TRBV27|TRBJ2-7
TGTGCCAGCAGAGACATGTACTCCTACGAGCAGTACTTC
CASRDMYSYEQYF
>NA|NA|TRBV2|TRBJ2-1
TGTGCCAGCAATTCTGACGGAAACAATGAGCAGTTCTTC
CASNSDGNNEQFF
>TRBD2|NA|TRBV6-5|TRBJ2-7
TGTGCCAGCAGTTACTCCGGGGGGACCTCCTACGAGCAGTACTTC
CASSYSGGTSYEQYF
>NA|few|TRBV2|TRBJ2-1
TGTGCCAGCACCCACTACTACAATGAGCAGTTCTTC
CASTHYYNEQFF
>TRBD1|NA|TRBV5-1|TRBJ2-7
TGCGCCAGCAGCTTGACCCGACAGGGACGCGAGCAGTACTTC
CASSLTRQGREQYF
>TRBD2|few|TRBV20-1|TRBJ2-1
TGCAGTGCTGGCCTAGCGGGAAAAGGCAATGAGCAGTTCTTC
CSAGLAGKGNEQFF
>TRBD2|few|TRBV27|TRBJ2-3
TGTGCCAGCAGTTTATTCGGGGGGTACACAGATACGCAGTATTTT
CASSLFGGYTDTQYF
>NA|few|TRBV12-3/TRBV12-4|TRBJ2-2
TGTGCCAGCAGTTTCTTGGGGGCGCGCACCGGGGAGCTGTTTTTT
CASSFLGARTGELFF
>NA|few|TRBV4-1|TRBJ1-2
TGCGCCAGCAGCCAAGATCTGGGATTAGGCAGCTATGGCTACACCTTC
CASSQDLGLGSYGYTF
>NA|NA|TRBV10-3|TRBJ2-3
TGTGCCATCAGTTCCCCGGGGGCGAGGAGCACAGATACGCAGTATTTT
CAISSPGARSTDTQYF
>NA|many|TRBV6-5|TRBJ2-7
TGTGCCAGCAGCCTACTAGGAGGCTACGAGCAGTACTTC
CASSLLGGYEQYF
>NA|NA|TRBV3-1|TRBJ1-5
TGTGCCAGCAGCCAACGGGATCAGCCCCAGCATTTT
CASSQRDQPQHF
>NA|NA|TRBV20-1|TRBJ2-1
TGCAGTGCTTGGAAGGACGGCTCCTACAATGAGCAGTTCTTC
CSAWKDGSYNEQFF
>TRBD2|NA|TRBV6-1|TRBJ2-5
TGTGCCAGCACCCGAGCGGGAGCTGAGACCCAGTACTTC
CASTRAGAETQYF
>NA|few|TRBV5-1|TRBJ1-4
TGCGCCAGCAGCTTGGAGATTAATGAAAAACTGTTTTTT
CASSLEINEKLFF
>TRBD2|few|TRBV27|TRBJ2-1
TGTGCCAGCGCCCCTAGCGGGAGTCGCTATGAGCAGTTCTTC
CASAPSGSRYEQFF
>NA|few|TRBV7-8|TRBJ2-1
TGTGCCAGCCAACAGGGGACTAGTCAAAATGAGCAGTTCTTC
CASQQGTSQNEQFF
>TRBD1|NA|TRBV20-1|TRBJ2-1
TGCAGTGCTAGAGGCGGGACAGGGAAGGACAATGAGCAGTTCTTC
CSARGGTGKDNEQFF
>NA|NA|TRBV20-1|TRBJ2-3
TGCAGTGCTAGTAGGGCAGACACCCGCACAGATACGCAGTATTTT
CSASRADTRTDTQYF
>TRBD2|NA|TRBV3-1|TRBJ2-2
TGTGCCAGCAGCCAAGATCCACTAGCGGGTTTAACCGGGGAGCTGTTTTTT
CASSQDPLAGLTGELFF
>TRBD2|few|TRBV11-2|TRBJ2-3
TGTGCCAGCAGCTTAGGGGGAGGACTAGCGGGGAGCGATACGCAGTATTTT
CASSLGGGLAGSDTQYF
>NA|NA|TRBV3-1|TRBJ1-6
TGTGCCAGCAGCCAAGTCACGGGGGGAGACAGTTCACCCCTCCACTTT
CASSQVTGGDSSPLHF
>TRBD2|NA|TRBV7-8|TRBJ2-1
TGTGCCAGCAGTTACACTAGCGTTTACAATGAGCAGTTCTTC
CASSYTSVYNEQFF
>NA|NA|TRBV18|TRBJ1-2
TGTGCCAGCTCACCGTCTTTGGTAGACTATGGCTACACCTTC
CASSPSLVDYGYTF
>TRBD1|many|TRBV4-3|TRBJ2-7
TGCGCCAGCAGCCAAGGGACAGGGTTGGGGCAGTACTTC
CASSQGTGLGQYF
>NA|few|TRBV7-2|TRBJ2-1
TGTGCCAGCGGCCGGGACGCCTTTGGGGATGAGCAGTTCTTC
CASGRDAFGDEQFF
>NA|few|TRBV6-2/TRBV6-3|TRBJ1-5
TGTGCCAGCAGTTACGGGTTTACAGGGATCCTCCTTAATAGCAATCAGCCCCAGCATTTT
CASSYGFTGILLNSNQPQHF
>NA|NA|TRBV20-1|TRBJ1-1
TGCAGTGCTACGGAGAACACTGAAGCTTTCTTT
CSATENTEAFF
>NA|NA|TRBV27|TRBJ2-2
TGTGCCAGCAGTGGGAGCTTGGTCAACACCGGGGAGCTGTTTTTT
CASSGSLVNTGELFF
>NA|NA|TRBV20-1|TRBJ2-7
TGCAGTGCTAGCCAGTTTCGGGGTACCTACGAGCAGTACTTC
CSASQFRGTYEQYF
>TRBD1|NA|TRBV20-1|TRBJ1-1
TGCAGTGCTGGCTCACCAGGGGGCCGTACTGAAGCTTTCTTT
CSAGSPGGRTEAFF
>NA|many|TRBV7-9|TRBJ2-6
TGTGCCAGCAGCCCAAGGACGGTCTCTGGGGCCAACGTCCTGACTTTC
CASSPRTVSGANVLTF
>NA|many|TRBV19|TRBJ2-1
TGTGCCAGTAGTTTTCGGATGAATGAGCAGTTCTTC
CASSFRMNEQFF
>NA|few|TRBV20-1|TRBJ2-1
TGCAGTGCTAGACCGACTACCCACAACGATGAGCAGTTCTTC
CSARPTTHNDEQFF
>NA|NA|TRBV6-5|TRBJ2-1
TGTGCCAGCAGTTACGACCGAGAAAATGAGCAGTTCTTC
CASSYDRENEQFF
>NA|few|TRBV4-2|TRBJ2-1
TGTGCCAGCAGCCAAGAAAGGGGACTGGTAAACAATGAGCAGTTCTTC
CASSQERGLVNNEQFF
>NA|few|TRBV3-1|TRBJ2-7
TGTGCCAGCAGCCAAGAGGGAGTGCAGCAGTACTTC
CASSQEGVQQYF
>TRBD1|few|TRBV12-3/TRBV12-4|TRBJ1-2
TGTGCCAGCAGTTCTAACCGGGACAGGTCCTATGGCTACACCTTC
CASSSNRDRSYGYTF
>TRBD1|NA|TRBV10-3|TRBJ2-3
TGTGCCACGACCTTTGGGGGACAGGCAGATACTCAGTATTTT
CATTFGGQADTQYF
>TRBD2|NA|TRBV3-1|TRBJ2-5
TGTGCCAGCAGCCCATTGGCTAGCGGGGGGGAGACCCAGTACTTC
CASSPLASGGETQYF
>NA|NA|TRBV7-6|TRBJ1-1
TGTGCCAGCAGCTTAAAATTGGGTGAAGCTTTCTTT
CASSLKLGEAFF